The T cell receptor (beta chain) under discussion was sequenced for a study of blood T cells in healthy people across ages (dated by TCRdb to between 2014 and 2017). Study-level background: In model experiments, template switching captured about one uniquely barcoded TCR beta cDNA molecule for every two T cells. Age-related changes in TCR beta repertoire diversity were measured in the study by deep sequencing normalized with unique cDNA molecular identifiers. Donors were grouped into four age groups: young (average roughly 15 years), middle-aged (around 39), aged (around 56) and long-lived (just over 80). For two donors (one aged 18 to 30 and one aged 80 or older), the study analyzed two additional independent replicas of 1 million unique cDNA reads from the same blood draw. General conclusions and limits of the study: Compared with the aged group, the long-lived group had more naive CD4+ T cells, fewer expanded clones and increased TCR diversity, a pattern suggesting age selection. Bulk unsorted PBMC profiling prevented conclusive comparison of naive and antigen-experienced compartments. Because donor CMV infection status was unknown, age-related changes in expanded clonotypes were potentially confounded. As age increased, observed TCR beta diversity per million T cells dropped in a roughly linear way, and a significant reduction was already evident by age approximately 40. Estimates of total diversity from one million sequenced T cells were regarded as lower bounds and underestimates. There was a strong correlation between observed TCR beta diversity and the percentage of naive T cells measured by flow cytometry.

The approximately 40 donors, aged 6 to 90 years, were systemically healthy Caucasian individuals from Russia. Around 9.9 milliliters of peripheral blood were collected from each donor into EDTA-treated Vacutainer tubes. Ficoll-Paque density-gradient centrifugation was used to isolate PBMCs, with at least 6.5 million obtained per sample. Total RNA, at least 6 micrograms per sample, was extracted from PBMCs with Trizol reagent. For every donor, an aliquot of PBMCs went through flow cytometry to measure the percentages of naive CD45RAhigh/CD27high T cells. Library preparation used 5' RACE. The data were produced on an Illumina HiSeq 2500. A second roughly 7 to 12 cycle PCR used a sample-barcoded 5' primer and a J-beta primer mix. Each TCR beta cDNA molecule received a unique molecular identifier from a template-switch 5' adaptor carrying 12 random nucleotides. Each sample yielded at least 2.5 million CDR3-containing paired-end reads. First-strand cDNA synthesis was performed from all RNA using the Mint cDNA synthesis kit, with priming by a TRBC-specific oligonucleotide. All cDNA was treated with uracil-DNA glycosylase and then went through a first 18-cycle PCR with the universal primers M1SS and BC2_uni_R. Per the authors' processing: Each sample was normalized by randomly selecting 1 million high-quality reads, each carrying a distinct molecular identifier. Instead of being binned into consensus sequences, reads with shared molecular identifiers were discarded. MiTCR, set to a Q25 quality threshold and the strictest error-elimination algorithm, was used for CDR3 identification, clonotype clustering and error correction. A nonparametric unseen species model with Euler transformation was used to estimate lower-bound total TCR beta diversity. TCRdb handled the public reads itself, with Q25 trimming in fastp and clone calling in MiXCR, and kept productive beta chains. Each entry merges the rows of one CDR3 protein and shows their most common DNA and genes. These V and J calls rely on TCRdb rather than the paper's analysis. The sample table records 600,000 to 1,000,000 distinct CDR3 sequences; 25% of these occur just once. The ten largest clones represent under 4.5% of the sample.

At the junction V is shortened by 6 bases and J by 3 bases; bases outside the gene matches: 8. CDR1 and CDR2 are drawn from the germline V gene: MNHNS, SASEGT. Including cysteine and phenylalanine, the CDR3 has 15 amino acids. Kept here is only the CDR3 DNA, which spans 45 bases and is read in frame from base 1. A remark on this clonotype: Its antigen is not yet known. No base-level quality is on record; no much larger clone is a single base apart.

This same sample was also taken into another study, of T cells of mothers and their children. That second publication adds: Nine systemically healthy Caucasian individuals, comprising three mothers and their six children, were included as donors. cDNA synthesis used all of the extracted RNA, with around 1.4 ug of RNA in each 15 ul reaction. In the second PCR, the M1S primer added sample barcodes and 2-4 random nucleotides. More than 9.5 million TCR beta CDR3 reads were obtained from each mother, and approximately 3 million reads were obtained from each child. TCR recombination output is similarly shaped by thymic selection in related and unrelated pairs, with a minor effect exerted by inherited differences. Normalized repertoire overlap was always found to be slightly, but never significantly, higher in related mother-child pairs than in unrelated mother-child pairs. No persistent microchimeric T cell clones were detected, at a sensitivity of roughly 99 clones per million clonotypes. Deep NGS was used in the study to compare the TCR beta repertoires of mothers and children and to look for features that separate related mother-child pairs from unrelated individuals. The mean age was around 42 +/- 4 years for the mothers and about 10 +/- 4 years for the children. After adapter ligation was performed with NEBNext reagents, the libraries were sequenced on an Illumina HiSeq 2000 with 100+100 nt paired-end reads. Mother and child libraries were prepared a month apart and sequenced in separate runs to prevent cross-contamination. For each donor, between roughly 500,000 and 2,100,000 distinct TCR beta clonotypes were identified. Naive TCR beta clonotypes were estimated from low-frequency clonotypes matched to each donor's FACS-determined naive share, without sorting.

The sample was blood. The rearrangement combines TRBV6-1 with TRBJ2-4, and TRBD1 matches 7 of the central bases. The sequence was obtained from a boy between 10 and 17 years old in good health. CDR3 protein: CASSETDRVKNIQYF. The DNA is as follows: TGTGCCAGCAGCGAGACCGACAGGGTCAAAAACATTCAGTACTTC.